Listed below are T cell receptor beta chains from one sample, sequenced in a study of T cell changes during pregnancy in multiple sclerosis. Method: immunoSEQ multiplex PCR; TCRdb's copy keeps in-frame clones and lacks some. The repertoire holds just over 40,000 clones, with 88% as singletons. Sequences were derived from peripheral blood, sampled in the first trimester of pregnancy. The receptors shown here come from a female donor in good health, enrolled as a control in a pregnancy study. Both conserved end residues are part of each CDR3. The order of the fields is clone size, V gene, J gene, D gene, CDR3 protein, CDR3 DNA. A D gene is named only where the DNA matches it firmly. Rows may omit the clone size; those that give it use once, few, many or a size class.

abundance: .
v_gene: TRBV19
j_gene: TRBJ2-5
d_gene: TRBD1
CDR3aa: CASTPGQTSGETQYF
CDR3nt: TGTGCCAGTACACCGGGACAGACATCCGGGGAGACCCAGTACTTC

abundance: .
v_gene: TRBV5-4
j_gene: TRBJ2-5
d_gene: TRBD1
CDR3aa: CASSQKTTGVGETQYF
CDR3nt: TGTGCCAGCAGCCAGAAAACGACAGGGGTAGGAGAGACCCAGTACTTC

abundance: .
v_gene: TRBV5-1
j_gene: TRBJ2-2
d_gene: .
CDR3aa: CASSMTVYTGELFF
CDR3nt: TGCGCCAGCAGCATGACAGTCTACACCGGGGAGCTGTTTTTT

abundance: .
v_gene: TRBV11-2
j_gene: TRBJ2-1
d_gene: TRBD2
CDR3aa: CASSATLAGAQDNEQFF
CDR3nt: TGTGCCAGCAGCGCCACACTAGCGGGGGCCCAGGACAATGAGCAGTTCTTC

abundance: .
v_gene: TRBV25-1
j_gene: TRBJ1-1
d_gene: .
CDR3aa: CASSETGSHTEAFF
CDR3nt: TGTGCCAGCAGTGAAACGGGGTCCCACACTGAAGCTTTCTTT

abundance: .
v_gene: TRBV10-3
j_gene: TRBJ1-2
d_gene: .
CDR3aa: CAIREDMTNYGYTF
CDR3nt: TGTGCCATCAGGGAGGACATGACTAACTATGGCTACACCTTC

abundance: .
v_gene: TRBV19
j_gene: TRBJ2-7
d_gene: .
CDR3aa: CASSIAGSEQYF
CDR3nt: TGTGCCAGTAGTATAGCAGGGTCCGAGCAGTACTTC

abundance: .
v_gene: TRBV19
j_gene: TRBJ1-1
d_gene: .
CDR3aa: CASSMGRSTEAFF
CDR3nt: TGTGCCAGTAGTATGGGGAGGAGCACTGAAGCTTTCTTT

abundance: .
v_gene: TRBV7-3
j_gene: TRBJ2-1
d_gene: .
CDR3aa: CASSPKSLNEGPSSYNEQFF
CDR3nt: TGTGCCAGCAGCCCGAAGAGTCTCAACGAGGGCCCGAGCTCCTACAATGAGCAGTTCTTC

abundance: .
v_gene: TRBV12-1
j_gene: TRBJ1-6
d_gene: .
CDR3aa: CASSFARRDRSNSPLHF
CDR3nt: TGTGCCAGCAGCTTTGCAAGGAGGGACAGGAGCAATTCACCCCTCCACTTT

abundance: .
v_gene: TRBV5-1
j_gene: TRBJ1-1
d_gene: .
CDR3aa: CASSLTEDVDTEAFF
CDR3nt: TGCGCCAGCAGCTTAACGGAGGACGTGGACACTGAAGCTTTCTTT

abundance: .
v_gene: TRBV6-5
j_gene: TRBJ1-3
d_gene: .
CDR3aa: CASREGTVSGNTIYF
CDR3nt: TGTGCCAGCAGGGAGGGGACCGTCTCTGGAAACACCATATATTTT

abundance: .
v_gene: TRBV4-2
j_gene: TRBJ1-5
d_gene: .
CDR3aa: CASSQDWEGLRPQHF
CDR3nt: TGTGCCAGCAGCCAAGATTGGGAGGGTTTAAGGCCCCAGCATTTT

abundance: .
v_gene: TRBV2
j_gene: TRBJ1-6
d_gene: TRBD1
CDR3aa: CASTEGYFGTANSPLHF
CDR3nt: TGTGCCAGCACCGAGGGGTATTTCGGGACAGCGAATTCACCCCTCCACTTT

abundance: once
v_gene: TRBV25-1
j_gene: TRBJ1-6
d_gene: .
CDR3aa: CASEDRGVSYNSPLHF
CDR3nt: TGTGCCAGCGAAGATCGGGGGGTCTCCTATAATTCACCCCTCCACTTT

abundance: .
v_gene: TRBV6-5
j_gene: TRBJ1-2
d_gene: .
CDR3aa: CASSYSTAGGGYTF
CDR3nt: TGTGCCAGCAGTTACTCGACAGCGGGCGGGGGCTACACCTTC

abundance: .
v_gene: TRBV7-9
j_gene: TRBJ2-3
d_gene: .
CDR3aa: CASSLSVTDTQYF
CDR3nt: TGTGCCAGCAGCTTAAGCGTCACAGATACGCAGTATTTT

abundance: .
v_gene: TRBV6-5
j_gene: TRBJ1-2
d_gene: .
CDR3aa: CASGENGYTF
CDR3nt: TGTGCCTCAGGGGAGAATGGCTACACCTTC

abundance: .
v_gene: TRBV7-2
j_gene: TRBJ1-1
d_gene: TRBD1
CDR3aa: CASSTGQGINTEAFF
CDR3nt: TGTGCCAGCAGCACAGGACAGGGGATTAACACTGAAGCTTTCTTT

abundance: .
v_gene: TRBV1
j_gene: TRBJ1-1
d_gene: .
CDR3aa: CTSSQDGETQRTEAFF
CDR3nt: TGCACCAGCAGCCAAGATGGGGAGACACAACGCACTGAAGCTTTCTTT

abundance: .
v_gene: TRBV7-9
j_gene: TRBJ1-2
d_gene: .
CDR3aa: CASSLRDGYTF
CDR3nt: TGTGCCAGCAGCCTCAGGGATGGCTACACCTTC

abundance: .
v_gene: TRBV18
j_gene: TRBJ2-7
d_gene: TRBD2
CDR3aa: CASSPLHGGRVNEQYF
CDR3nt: TGTGCCAGCTCACCACTCCATGGCGGGAGAGTTAACGAGCAGTACTTC

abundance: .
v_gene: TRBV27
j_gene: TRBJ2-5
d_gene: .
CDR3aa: CASSLWGGKQETQYF
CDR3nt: TGTGCCAGCAGTTTATGGGGCGGGAAGCAAGAGACCCAGTACTTC

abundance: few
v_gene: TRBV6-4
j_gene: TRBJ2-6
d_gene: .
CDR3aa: CASSDGSLSGANVLTF
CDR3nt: TGTGCCAGCAGTGACGGGAGTCTCTCTGGGGCCAACGTCCTGACTTTC

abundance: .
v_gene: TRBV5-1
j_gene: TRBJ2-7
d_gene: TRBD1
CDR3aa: CASSYRGYEQYF
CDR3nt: TGCGCCAGCAGCTACAGGGGCTACGAGCAGTACTTC

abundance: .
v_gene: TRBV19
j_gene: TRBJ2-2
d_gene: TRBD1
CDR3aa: CASGRGQGTGELFF
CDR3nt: TGTGCCAGTGGGAGGGGACAGGGCACCGGGGAGCTGTTTTTT

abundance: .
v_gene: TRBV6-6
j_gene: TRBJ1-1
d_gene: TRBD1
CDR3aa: CASSYRQGAAEAFF
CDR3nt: TGTGCCAGCAGTTATCGGCAGGGGGCCGCTGAAGCTTTCTTT

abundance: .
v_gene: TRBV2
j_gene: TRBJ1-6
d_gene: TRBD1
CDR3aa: CASSVTGGLISPLHF
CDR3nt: TGTGCCAGCAGTGTGACAGGGGGATTAATTTCACCCCTCCACTTT

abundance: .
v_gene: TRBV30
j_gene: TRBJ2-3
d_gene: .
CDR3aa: CAWSVGRDDPDTQYF
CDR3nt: TGTGCCTGGAGTGTCGGACGGGATGACCCAGATACGCAGTATTTT

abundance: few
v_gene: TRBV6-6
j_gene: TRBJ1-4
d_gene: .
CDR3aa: CASSYRSKEKLFF
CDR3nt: TGTGCCAGCAGTTACAGGAGTAAGGAAAAACTGTTTTTT

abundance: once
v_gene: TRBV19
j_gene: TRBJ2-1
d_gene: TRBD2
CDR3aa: CASTSAGTSNEQFF
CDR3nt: TGTGCCAGTACCTCGGCAGGGACTAGCAATGAGCAGTTCTTC

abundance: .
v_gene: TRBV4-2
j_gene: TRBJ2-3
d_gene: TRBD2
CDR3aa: CASSQRTSGDTDTQYF
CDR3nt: TGTGCCAGCAGCCAACGGACTAGCGGGGATACAGATACGCAGTATTTT

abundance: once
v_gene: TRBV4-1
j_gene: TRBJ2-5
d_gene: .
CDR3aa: CASSLSDGGQETQYF
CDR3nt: TGCGCCAGCAGCCTCTCAGACGGAGGTCAAGAGACCCAGTACTTC

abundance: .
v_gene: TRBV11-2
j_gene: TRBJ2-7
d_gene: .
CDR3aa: CASSLLATYEQYF
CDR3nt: TGTGCCAGCAGCTTACTAGCGACCTACGAGCAGTACTTC

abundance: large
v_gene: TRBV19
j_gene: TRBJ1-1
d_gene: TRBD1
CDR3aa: CASSFGQGTEAFF
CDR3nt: TGTGCCAGTAGTTTTGGACAGGGGACTGAAGCTTTCTTT

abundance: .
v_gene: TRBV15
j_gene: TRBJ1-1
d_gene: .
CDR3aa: CATSRDGNTEAFF
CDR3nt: TGTGCCACCAGCAGAGACGGGAACACTGAAGCTTTCTTT

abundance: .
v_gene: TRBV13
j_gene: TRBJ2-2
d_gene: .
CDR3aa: CASSPWGSGELFF
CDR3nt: TGTGCCAGCAGCCCTTGGGGCTCCGGGGAGCTGTTTTTT

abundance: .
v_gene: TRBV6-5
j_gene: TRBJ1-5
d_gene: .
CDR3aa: CASSYSQGANQPQHF
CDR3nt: TGTGCCAGCAGTTACTCGCAGGGTGCGAATCAGCCCCAGCATTTT

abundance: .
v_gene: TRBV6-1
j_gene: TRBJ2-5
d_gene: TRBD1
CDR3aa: CASSEFGTGLFQETQYF
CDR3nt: TGTGCCAGCAGTGAATTTGGGACAGGGCTCTTCCAAGAGACCCAGTACTTC

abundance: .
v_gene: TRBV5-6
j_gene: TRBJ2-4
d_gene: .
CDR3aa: CASSRGWGDQNIQYF
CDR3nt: TGTGCCAGCAGCCGGGGGTGGGGGGACCAAAACATTCAGTACTTC

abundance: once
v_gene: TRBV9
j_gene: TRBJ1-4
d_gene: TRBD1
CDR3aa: CASSVGQGYEKLFF
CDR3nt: TGTGCCAGCAGCGTGGGACAGGGTTATGAAAAACTGTTTTTT

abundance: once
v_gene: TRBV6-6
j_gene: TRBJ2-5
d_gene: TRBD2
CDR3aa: CASRRGGVETQYF
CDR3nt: TGTGCCAGCAGGCGGGGAGGGGTGGAGACCCAGTACTTC

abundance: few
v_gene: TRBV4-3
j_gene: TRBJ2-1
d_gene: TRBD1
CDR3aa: CASSQDTGTGYNEQFF
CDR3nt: TGCGCCAGCAGCCAAGATACCGGGACAGGGTACAATGAGCAGTTCTTC